This TCR beta chain is drawn from a study of monozygotic twins with cystic fibrosis. Study summary: With roughly 16 PCR cycles, barcoded libraries came from approximately 2.7 micrograms of fragmented DNA.

Sequencing used immunoSEQ multiplex PCR; TCRdb keeps in-frame clones, though not all of them. The table lists about 20,000 clones, about 90% of them singletons. V lost 7 bases and J 7 bases, leaving 22 bases between the germline ends. Germline loops: CDR1 ENHRY, CDR2 SYGVKD. CDR3 length: 15 residues. Study results and limitations: V usage most resembled the co-twin in 13 of 16 pairs.

A word on this clone: Its specificity is unknown.

Sequenced sample: blood. This clonotype originated in a girl aged 2-10 years with cystic fibrosis. This chain joins TRBV10-3 and TRBJ1-2, with D perhaps matching TRBD1 (5 bases). CDR3 loop: CAITGQVRFNGGYTF. CDR3 DNA sequence: TGTGCCATCACTGGACAAGTTCGGTTTAATGGTGGCTACACCTTC.